The 14 T cell receptor beta chains given below trace back to one sample, sequenced in a study of PD-L1 blockade in urothelial cancer. The table came from immunoSEQ multiplex PCR; TCRdb's copy has only in-frame clones and leaves some out. The sample consists of 85,000 to 100,000 clones, 90% to 95% of them appearing once. The input for sequencing was PBMCs, taken around atezolizumab (anti-PD-L1) treatment. The receptors come from a man between 60 and 75 years old with urothelial cancer.

The chain's CDR3 is CASSLVQGNNEQFF. The DNA for the CDR3 is TGTGCCAGCAGCTTGGTCCAGGGAAACAATGAGCAGTTCTTC. The chain has TRBV5-6 and TRBJ2-1, with a tentative D call TRBD1 (5 bases). V was pared by 0 bases and J by 5 bases, with 9 bases between. Germline-derived CDR1 and CDR2 are SGHDT and YYEEEE. CDR3 length: 14 amino acids.

The genes are TRBV30 and TRBJ1-6; perhaps TRBD1 as D (5 bases). The CDR3 is 13 residues long. CDR1 is GTSNPN, CDR2 SVGIG, per germline (reference sequence). Between the trimmed V and J ends, which lost 2 bases and 6 bases, there was a span of 8 bases. The DNA of the CDR3 is TGTGCCTGGAGTAAGACAGCTAATTCACCCCTCCACTTT. Residues: CAWSKTANSPLHF.

V is TRBV19 and J is TRBJ1-1, with D unresolved. The CDR3 is 12 amino acids. Trimming cost V 7 bases and J 4 bases, with 10 bases left between them. Germline lookup yields CDR1 LNHDA and CDR2 SQIVND (reference sequence). DNA for the CDR3: TGTGCCAGTACCGTTAGTGGCACTGAAGCTTTCTTT. It yields the protein CASTVSGTEAFF.

The rearrangement uses TRBV5-6 and TRBJ2-3, with TRBD2 matching over 7 bases. The CDR3 contains 17 residues. V lost 4 bases and J lost 6; bases outside the gene matches: 17. CDR1 and CDR2 from the germline V gene are SGHDT and YYEEEE. CDR3 protein: CASSVRDQPGGIDTQYF. The CDR3 DNA sequence: TGTGCCAGCAGCGTTAGAGATCAGCCCGGGGGGATCGATACGCAGTATTTT. The full variable domain, rest sourced from reference TRBV5-6 and TRBJ2-3, is DAGVTQSPTHLIKTRGQQVTLRCSPKSGHDTVSWYQQALGQGPQFIFQYYEEEERQRGNFPDRFSGHQFPNYSSELNVNALLLGDSALYLCASSVRDQPGGIDTQYFGPGTRLTVL.

This rearrangement joins TRBV28 to TRBJ1-4; maybe TRBD1 (6 bases). CDR3 size: 15 residues. Germline CDR1 and CDR2: MDHEN and SYDVKM. Trimming left V 6 bases short and J 3 bases short, with 14 bases between. The CDR3 is CASRATGRANEKLFF. CDR3 DNA sequence: TGTGCCAGCAGGGCCACAGGGCGTGCTAATGAAAAACTGTTTTTT.

The V call is TRBV28, the J call TRBJ2-7; TRBD1 is a possible D gene (6 bases). The ends were cut back, 2 bases at V and 3 bases at J, with 11 bases in the middle. Germline values: CDR1 MDHEN, CDR2 SYDVKM. There are 14 residues in the CDR3. The CDR3 sequence: CASSLPGHLYEQYF. The CDR3 coding sequence is TGTGCCAGCAGTTTACCGGGACACCTCTACGAGCAGTACTTC.

A remark on this clone: The sample holds other DNA sequences that translate to the same CDR3. The chain is built from TRBV5-1 and TRBJ2-5, with unresolved D. V lost 1 base to trimming and J lost 1 base, with 2 bases between them. CDR1 SGHRS and CDR2 YFSETQ come from the germline V gene. CDR3 length: 12 residues. The CDR3 loop is CASSLRQETQYF. The CDR3 DNA sequence: TGCGCCAGCAGCTTGCGCCAAGAGACCCAGTACTTC.

V gene TRBV5-1 combines with J gene TRBJ2-1, with no clear D. Per the germline V gene, CDR1 is SGHRS and CDR2 is YFSETQ. CDR3 size: 16 residues. V lost 0 bases to trimming and J lost 1 base, with 11 bases between them. This CDR3 is CASSLDTASSYNEQFF. The CDR3, as DNA: TGCGCCAGCAGCTTGGATACAGCCTCTTCCTACAATGAGCAGTTCTTC.

The chain carries TRBV5-1 and TRBJ2-1, with D uncertain. The CDR3 runs to 9 residues. The germline CDR1 and CDR2 sequences are SGHRS and YFSETQ. Trimming cost V 7 bases and J 13 bases, with 9 bases left between them. The CDR3, as DNA: TGCGCCAGCCCCCTAGATCAGTTCTTC. Protein product: CASPLDQFF.

This chain links TRBV19 with TRBJ1-2; 10 nucleotides align to TRBD1. J gave up 6 bases and V 3 bases, and 4 bases lay outside the gene matches. This CDR3 comprises 14 residues. Germline loops: CDR1 LNHDA, CDR2 SQIVND (reference sequence). This chain's CDR3 is CASSIRDRGNGYTF. CDR3 nucleotides: TGTGCCAGTAGTATCCGGGACAGGGGTAATGGCTACACCTTC.

The chain combines TRBV9 with TRBJ2-5; no firm D call. From germline, CDR1 is SGDLS and CDR2 YYNGEE. With 2 bases removed from V and 4 bases from J, the gap between germline ends came to 9 bases. CDR3 length: 13 amino acids. In nucleotides, the CDR3 is TGTGCCAGCAGCGTTACAGATCGAGAGACCCAGTACTTC. Translation gives CASSVTDRETQYF.

The genes are TRBV4-3 and TRBJ2-1; the match to TRBD2 covers 10 bases. This CDR3 spans 17 amino acids. The V segment lost 1 base and the J segment 0 bases; nucleotides outside the gene matches: 3. The germline V gene encodes CDR1 LGHNA and CDR2 YSLEER. This CDR3 reads CASSQAPSGSSYNEQFF. The CDR3 DNA follows: TGCGCCAGCAGCCAAGCGCCTAGCGGGAGCTCCTACAATGAGCAGTTCTTC.

CDR3 sequence (DNA): TGTGCCAGCTCACCCCAGCGGGAGGGTATGGCTGAGCAGTTCTTC. This encodes CASSPQREGMAEQFF. This chain connects TRBV18 to TRBJ2-1, with 10 bases identical to TRBD2. CDR3 length: 15 residues. Germline CDR1 is KGHSH and CDR2 is LQKENI. V lost 3 bases and J lost 9; bases outside the gene matches: 8.

This clone was observed once. This sequence joins TRBV4-3 and TRBJ1-2; TRBD1 might be the D (6 bases). Germline values: CDR1 LGHNA, CDR2 YSLEER. The CDR3 is 15 amino acids. Deletions cut 4 bases from V and 2 bases from J, with 14 bases between. CDR3 DNA: TGCGCCAGCAGCCCAGAAGCGGACAGCAACTATGGCTACACCTTC. Protein sequence: CASSPEADSNYGYTF.